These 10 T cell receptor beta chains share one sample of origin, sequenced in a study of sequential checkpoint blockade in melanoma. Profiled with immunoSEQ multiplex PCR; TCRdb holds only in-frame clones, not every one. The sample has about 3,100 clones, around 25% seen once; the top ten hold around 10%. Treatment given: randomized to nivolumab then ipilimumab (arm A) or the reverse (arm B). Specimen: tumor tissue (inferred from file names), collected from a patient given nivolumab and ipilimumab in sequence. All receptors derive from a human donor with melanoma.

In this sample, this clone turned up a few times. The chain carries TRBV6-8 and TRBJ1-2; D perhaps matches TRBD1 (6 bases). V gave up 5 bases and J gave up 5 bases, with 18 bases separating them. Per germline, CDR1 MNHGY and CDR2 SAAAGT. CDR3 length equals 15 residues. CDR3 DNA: TGTGCCAGCAGTCCCGGCCGCCAGGGGAGTTATGGCTACACCTTC. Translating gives CASSPGRQGSYGYTF.

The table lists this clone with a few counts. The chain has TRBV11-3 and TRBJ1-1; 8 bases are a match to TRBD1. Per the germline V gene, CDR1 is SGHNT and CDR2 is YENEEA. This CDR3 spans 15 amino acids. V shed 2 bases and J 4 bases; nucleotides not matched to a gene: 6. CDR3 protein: CASSLQGAPVTEAFF. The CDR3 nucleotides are TGTGCCAGCAGCTTACAGGGGGCGCCGGTCACTGAAGCTTTCTTT.

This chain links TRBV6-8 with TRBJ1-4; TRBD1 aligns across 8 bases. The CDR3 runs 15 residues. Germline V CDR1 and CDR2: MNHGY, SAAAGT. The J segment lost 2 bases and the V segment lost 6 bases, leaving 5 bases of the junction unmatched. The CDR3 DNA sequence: TGTGCCAGCAGGCGACAGGGGCGGACTAATGAAAAACTGTTTTTT. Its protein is CASRRQGRTNEKLFF.

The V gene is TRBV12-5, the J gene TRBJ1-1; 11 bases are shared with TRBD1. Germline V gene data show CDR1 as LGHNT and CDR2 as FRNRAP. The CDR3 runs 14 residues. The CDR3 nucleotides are TGTGCCAGCACGGGACAGGGGGGGAACACTGAAGCTTTCTTT. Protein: CASTGQGGNTEAFF.

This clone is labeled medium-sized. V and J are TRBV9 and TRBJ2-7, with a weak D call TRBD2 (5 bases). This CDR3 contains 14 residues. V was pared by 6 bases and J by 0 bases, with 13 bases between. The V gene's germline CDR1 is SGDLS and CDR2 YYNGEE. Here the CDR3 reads CASKEVRISYEQYF. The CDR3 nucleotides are TGTGCCAGCAAGGAGGTGAGGATCTCCTACGAGCAGTACTTC.

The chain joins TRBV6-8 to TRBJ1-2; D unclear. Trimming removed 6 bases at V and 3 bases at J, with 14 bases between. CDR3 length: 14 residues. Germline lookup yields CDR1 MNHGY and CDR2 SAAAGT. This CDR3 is CASRTWQTYYGYTF. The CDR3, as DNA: TGTGCCAGCAGAACGTGGCAGACCTACTATGGCTACACCTTC.

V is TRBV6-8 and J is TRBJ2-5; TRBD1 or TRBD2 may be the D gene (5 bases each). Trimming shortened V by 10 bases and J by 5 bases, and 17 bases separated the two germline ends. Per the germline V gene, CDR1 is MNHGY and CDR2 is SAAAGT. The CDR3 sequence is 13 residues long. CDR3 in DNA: TGTGCCACCCCCGCGTGGGGGAGCGAGACCCAGTACTTC. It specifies CATPAWGSETQYF.

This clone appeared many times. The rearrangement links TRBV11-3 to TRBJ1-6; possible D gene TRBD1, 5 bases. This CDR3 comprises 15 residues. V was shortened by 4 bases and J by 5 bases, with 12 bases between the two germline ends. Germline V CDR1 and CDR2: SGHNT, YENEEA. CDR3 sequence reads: CASSWRGGHNSPLHF. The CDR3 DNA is TGTGCCAGCAGCTGGAGGGGAGGACATAATTCACCCCTCCACTTT.

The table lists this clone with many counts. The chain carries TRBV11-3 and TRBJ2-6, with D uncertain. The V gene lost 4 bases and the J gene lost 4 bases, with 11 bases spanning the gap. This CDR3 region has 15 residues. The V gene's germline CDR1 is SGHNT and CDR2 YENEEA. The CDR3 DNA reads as TGTGCCAGCAGCTCTCGACGGTGGGGGGCCAACGTCCTGACTTTC. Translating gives CASSSRRWGANVLTF.

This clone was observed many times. Here the CDR3 reads CASSLSREAETQYF. CDR3 coding DNA: TGTGCCAGCAGCTTGAGCAGGGAGGCAGAGACCCAGTACTTC. The chain combines TRBV11-3 with TRBJ2-5, with D perhaps matching TRBD2 (6 bases). With 3 bases removed from V and 4 bases from J, the gap between germline ends came to 12 bases. The CDR3 consists of 14 residues. Germline V gene data show CDR1 as SGHNT and CDR2 as YENEEA.